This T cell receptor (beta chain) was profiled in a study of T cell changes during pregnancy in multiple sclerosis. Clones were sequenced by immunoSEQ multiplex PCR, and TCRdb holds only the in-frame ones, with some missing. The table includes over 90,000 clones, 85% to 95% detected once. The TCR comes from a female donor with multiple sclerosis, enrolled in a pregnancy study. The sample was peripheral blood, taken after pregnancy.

This chain's CDR3 is CASSFSPTENYGYTF. The CDR3 DNA is TGTGCCAGCAGCTTTTCCCCGACAGAAAACTATGGCTACACCTTC. V is TRBV5-5 and J is TRBJ1-2; weak D call: TRBD1 (5 bases). The CDR3 has 15 residues. Germline values: CDR1 SGHKS, CDR2 YYEKEE (reference sequence). Trimming shortened V by 2 bases and J by 2 bases, and 13 bases separated the two germline ends.